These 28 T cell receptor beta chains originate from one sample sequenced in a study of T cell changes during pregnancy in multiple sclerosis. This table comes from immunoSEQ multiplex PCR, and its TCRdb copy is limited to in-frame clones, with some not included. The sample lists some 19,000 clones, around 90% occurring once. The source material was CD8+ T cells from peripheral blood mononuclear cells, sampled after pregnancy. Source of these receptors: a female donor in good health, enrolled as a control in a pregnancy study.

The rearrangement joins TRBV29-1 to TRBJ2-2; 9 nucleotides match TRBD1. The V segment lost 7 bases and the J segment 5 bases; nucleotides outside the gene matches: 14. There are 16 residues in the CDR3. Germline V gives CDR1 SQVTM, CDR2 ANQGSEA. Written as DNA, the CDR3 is TGCAGCGCTATAGTCGGGACAGGGAGGCGAACCGGGGAGCTGTTTTTT. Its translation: CSAIVGTGRRTGELFF.

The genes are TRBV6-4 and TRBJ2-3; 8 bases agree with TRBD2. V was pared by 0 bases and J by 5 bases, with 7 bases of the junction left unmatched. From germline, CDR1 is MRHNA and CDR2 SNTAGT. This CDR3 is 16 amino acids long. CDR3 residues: CASSDSLAGGVDTQYF. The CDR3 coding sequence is TGTGCCAGCAGTGACTCGCTGGCGGGGGGTGTAGATACGCAGTATTTT.

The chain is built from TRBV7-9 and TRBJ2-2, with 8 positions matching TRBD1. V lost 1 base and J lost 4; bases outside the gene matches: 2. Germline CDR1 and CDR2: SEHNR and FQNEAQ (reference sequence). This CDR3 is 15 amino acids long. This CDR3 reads CASSLGTGITGELFF. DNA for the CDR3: TGTGCCAGCAGCTTAGGGACAGGGATCACCGGGGAGCTGTTTTTT.

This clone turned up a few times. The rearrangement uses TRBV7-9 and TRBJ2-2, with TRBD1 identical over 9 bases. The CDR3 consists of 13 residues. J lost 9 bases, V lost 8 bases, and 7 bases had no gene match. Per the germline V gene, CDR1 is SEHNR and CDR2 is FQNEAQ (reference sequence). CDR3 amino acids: CASPRQGDRELFF. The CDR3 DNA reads TGTGCCAGCCCAAGACAGGGGGACCGGGAGCTGTTTTTT.

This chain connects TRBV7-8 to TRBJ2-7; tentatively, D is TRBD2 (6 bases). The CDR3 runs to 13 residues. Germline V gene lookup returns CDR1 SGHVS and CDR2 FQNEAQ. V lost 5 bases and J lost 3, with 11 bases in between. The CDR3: CASSQSGVYEQYF. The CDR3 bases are TGTGCCAGCAGCCAATCGGGGGTCTACGAGCAGTACTTC.

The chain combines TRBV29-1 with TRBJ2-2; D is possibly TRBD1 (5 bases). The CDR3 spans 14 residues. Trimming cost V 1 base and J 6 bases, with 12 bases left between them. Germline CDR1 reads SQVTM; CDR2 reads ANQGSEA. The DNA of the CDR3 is TGCAGCGTTGAAGTGTACCCAGGGCCCGGGGAGCTGTTTTTT. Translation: CSVEVYPGPGELFF.

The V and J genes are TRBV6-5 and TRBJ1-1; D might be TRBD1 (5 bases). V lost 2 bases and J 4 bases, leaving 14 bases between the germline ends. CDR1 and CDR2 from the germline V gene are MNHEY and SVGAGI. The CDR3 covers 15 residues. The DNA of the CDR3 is TGTGCCAGCAGTTACGGGGCAGGATGGGGCACTGAAGCTTTCTTT. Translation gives CASSYGAGWGTEAFF.

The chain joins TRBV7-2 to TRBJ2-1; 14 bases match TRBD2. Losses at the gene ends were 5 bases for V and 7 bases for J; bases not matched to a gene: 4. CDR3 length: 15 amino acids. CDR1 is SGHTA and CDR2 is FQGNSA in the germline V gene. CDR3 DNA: TGTGCCAGCAGCGAAGGACTAGCGGGGGGTAATGAGCAGTTCTTC. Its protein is CASSEGLAGGNEQFF.

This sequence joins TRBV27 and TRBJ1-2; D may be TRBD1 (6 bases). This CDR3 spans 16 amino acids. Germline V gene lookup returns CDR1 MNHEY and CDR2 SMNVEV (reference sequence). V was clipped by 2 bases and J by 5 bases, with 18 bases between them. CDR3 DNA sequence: TGTGCCAGCAGTTTACTCGCGACAGGAGGATTTTATGGCTACACCTTC. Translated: CASSLLATGGFYGYTF.

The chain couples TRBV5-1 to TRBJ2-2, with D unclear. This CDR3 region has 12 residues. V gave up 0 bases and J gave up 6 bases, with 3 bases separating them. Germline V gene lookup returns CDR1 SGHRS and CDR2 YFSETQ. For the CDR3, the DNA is TGCGCCAGCAGCTTGGCTGCCGGGGAGCTGTTTTTT. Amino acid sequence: CASSLAAGELFF.

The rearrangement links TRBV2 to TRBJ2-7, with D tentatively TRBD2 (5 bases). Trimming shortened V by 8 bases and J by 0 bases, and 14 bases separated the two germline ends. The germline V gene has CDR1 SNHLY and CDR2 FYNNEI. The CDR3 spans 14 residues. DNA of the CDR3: TGTGCCAGCCTCTCGGGGTTACGCTCCTACGAGCAGTACTTC. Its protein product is CASLSGLRSYEQYF.

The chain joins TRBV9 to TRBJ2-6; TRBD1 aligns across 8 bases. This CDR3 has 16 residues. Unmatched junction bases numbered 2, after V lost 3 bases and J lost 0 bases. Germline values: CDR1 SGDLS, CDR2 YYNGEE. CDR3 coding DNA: TGTGCCAGCAGCGCGGACAGGGTCTCTGGGGCCAACGTCCTGACTTTC. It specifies CASSADRVSGANVLTF. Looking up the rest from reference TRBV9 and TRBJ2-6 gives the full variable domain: DSGVTQTPKHLITATGQRVTLRCSPRSGDLSVYWYQQSLDQGLQFLIQYYNGEERAKGNILERFSAQQFPDLHSELNLSSLELGDSALYFCASSADRVSGANVLTFGAGSRLTVL.

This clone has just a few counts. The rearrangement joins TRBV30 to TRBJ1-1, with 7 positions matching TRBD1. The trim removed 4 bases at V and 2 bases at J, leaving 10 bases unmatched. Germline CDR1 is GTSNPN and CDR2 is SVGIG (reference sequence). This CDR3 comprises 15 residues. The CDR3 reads CAWTPQGGGNTEAFF. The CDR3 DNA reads TGTGCCTGGACCCCTCAGGGGGGAGGTAACACTGAAGCTTTCTTT.

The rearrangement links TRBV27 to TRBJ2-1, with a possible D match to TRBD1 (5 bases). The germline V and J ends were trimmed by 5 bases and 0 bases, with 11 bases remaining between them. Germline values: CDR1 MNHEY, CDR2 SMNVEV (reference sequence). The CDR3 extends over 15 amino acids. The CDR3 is CASSKGISSYNEQFF. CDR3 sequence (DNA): TGTGCCAGCAGTAAGGGGATCAGCTCCTACAATGAGCAGTTCTTC.

CDR3 nucleotides: TGTGCCAGCAGTGAAGAACAGCACTATGGCTACACCTTC. This translates into CASSEEQHYGYTF. The chain employs TRBV6-1 and TRBJ1-2; D not resolved. Trimming took off 1 base at V and 3 bases at J, with 6 bases between the two ends. The CDR3 spans 13 residues. CDR1 and CDR2 (germline): MNHNS, SASEGT.

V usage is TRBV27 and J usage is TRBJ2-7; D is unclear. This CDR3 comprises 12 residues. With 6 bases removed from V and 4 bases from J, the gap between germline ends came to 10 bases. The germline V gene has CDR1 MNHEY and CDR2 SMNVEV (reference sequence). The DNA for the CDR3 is TGTGCCAGCAGGGGCGATGGGTACGAGCAGTACTTC. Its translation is CASRGDGYEQYF.

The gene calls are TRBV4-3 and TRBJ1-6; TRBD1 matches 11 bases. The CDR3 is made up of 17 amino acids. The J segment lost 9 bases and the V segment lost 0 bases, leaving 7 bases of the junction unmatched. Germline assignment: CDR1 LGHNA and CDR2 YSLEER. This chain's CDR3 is CASSQERTGGSISPLHF. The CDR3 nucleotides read TGCGCCAGCAGCCAAGAGCGGACAGGGGGCAGTATTTCACCCCTCCACTTT.

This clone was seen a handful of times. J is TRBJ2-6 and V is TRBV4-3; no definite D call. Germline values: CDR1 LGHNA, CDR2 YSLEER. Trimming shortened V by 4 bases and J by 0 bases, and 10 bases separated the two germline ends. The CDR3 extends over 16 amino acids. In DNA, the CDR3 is TGCGCCAGCAGCCCCTCGAGAACCTCTGGGGCCAACGTCCTGACTTTC. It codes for CASSPSRTSGANVLTF.

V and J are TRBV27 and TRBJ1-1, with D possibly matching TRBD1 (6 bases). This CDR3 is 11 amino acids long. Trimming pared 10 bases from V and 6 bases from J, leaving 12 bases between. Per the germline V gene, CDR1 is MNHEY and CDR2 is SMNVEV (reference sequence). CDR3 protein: CATLYRAEAFF. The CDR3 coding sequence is TGTGCCACCCTATACAGGGCTGAAGCTTTCTTT.

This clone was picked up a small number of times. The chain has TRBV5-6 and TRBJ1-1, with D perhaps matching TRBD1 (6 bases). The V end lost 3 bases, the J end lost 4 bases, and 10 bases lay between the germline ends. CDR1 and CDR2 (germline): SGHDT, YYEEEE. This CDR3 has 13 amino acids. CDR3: CASSSVGGTEAFF. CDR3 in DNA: TGTGCCAGCAGCTCTGTAGGGGGCACTGAAGCTTTCTTT.

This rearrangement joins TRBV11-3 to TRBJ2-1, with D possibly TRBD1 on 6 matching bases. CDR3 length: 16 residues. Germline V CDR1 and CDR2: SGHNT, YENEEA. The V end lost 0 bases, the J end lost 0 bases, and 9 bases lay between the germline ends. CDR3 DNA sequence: TGTGCCAGCAGCTTAGATGGGGGCGGCTCCTACAATGAGCAGTTCTTC. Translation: CASSLDGGGSYNEQFF.

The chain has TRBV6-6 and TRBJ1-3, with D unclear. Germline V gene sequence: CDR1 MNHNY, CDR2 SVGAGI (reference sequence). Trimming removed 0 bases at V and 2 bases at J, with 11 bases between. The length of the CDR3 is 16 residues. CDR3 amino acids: CASSYSSPEAGNTIYF. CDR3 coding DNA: TGTGCCAGCAGTTACTCGAGCCCAGAGGCTGGAAACACCATATATTTT.

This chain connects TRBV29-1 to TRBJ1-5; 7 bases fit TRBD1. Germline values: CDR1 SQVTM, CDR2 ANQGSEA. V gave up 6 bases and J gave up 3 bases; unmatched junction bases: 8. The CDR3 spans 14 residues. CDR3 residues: CSVQGDQNNQPQHF. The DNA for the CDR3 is TGCAGCGTCCAGGGGGATCAGAACAATCAGCCCCAGCATTTT. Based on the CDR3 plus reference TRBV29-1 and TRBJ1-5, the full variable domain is SAVISQKPSRDICQRGTSLTIQCQVDSQVTMMFWYRQQPGQSLTLIATANQGSEATYESGFVIDKFPISRPNLTFSTLTVSNMSPEDSSIYLCSVQGDQNNQPQHFGDGTRLSIL.

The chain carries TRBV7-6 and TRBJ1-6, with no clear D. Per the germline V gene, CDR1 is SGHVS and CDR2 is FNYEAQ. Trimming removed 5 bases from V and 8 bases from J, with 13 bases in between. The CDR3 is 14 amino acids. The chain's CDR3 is CASSPHREDSPLHF. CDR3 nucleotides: TGTGCCAGCAGCCCCCATAGGGAGGATTCACCCCTCCACTTT. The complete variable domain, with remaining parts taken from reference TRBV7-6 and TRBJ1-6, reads GAGVSQSPRYKVTKRGQDVALRCDPISGHVSLYWYRQALGQGPEFLTYFNYEAQQDKSGLPNDRFSAERPEGSISTLTIQRTEQRDSAMYRCASSPHREDSPLHFGNGTRLTVT.

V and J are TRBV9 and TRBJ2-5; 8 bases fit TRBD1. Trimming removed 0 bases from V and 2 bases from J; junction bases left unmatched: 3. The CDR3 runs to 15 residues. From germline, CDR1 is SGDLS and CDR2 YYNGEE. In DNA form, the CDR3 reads TGTGCCAGCAGCGTAGTGACAGGGGCTCAAGAGACCCAGTACTTC. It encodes CASSVVTGAQETQYF.

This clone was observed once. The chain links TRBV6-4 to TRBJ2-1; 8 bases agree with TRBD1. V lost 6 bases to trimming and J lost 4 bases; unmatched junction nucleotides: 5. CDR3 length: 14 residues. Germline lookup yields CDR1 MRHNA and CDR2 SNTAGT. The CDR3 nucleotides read TGTGCCAGCAGCCCGGGACAGGCTTACAATGAGCAGTTCTTC. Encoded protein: CASSPGQAYNEQFF.

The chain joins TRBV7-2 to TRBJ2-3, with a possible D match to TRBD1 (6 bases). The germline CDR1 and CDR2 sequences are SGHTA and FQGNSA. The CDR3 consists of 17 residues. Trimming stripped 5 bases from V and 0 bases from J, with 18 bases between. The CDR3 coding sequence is TGTGCCAGCAGCGAAGGGACACCTGGCAGTAGCACAGATACGCAGTATTTT. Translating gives CASSEGTPGSSTDTQYF.

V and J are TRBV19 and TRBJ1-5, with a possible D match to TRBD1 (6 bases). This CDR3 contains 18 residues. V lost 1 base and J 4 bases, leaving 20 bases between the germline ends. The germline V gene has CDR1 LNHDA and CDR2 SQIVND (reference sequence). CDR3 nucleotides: TGTGCCAGTAGTATAGGAACACTTAATGACAGGAAAAATCAGCCCCAGCATTTT. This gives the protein CASSIGTLNDRKNQPQHF.